The 31 T cell receptor beta chains presented below share a single source sample, sequenced in a study of Graves' ophthalmopathy and Graves' hyperthyroidism. From RNA, the CDR3 regions of TCR beta chains were amplified and sequenced. First-round RT-PCR with HTBI primers preceded a second-round multiplex PCR. In TCRdb, the multiplex PCR reads were re-called with MiXCR into one record per CDR3 protein. The repertoire holds about 480,000 distinct CDR3 sequences, 14% seen once, with over 8% in the top ten. Material for sequencing was blood. The receptor source for this set is a woman aged 30 to 39 with Graves' ophthalmopathy.

This clonotype was picked up many times. This chain joins TRBV18 and TRBJ1-2; no clear D gene. Trimming took off 2 bases at V and 3 bases at J, with 4 bases between the two ends. The CDR3 runs to 12 residues. Germline assignment: CDR1 KGHSH and CDR2 LQKENI. The CDR3 coding sequence is TGTGCCAGCTCACCAAGGGACTATGGCTACACCTTC. This gives the protein CASSPRDYGYTF. Based on the CDR3 plus reference TRBV18 and TRBJ1-2, the full variable domain is NAGVMQNPRHLVRRRGQEARLRCSPMKGHSHVYWYRQLPEEGLKFMVYLQKENIIDESGMPKERFSAEFPKEGPSILRIQQVVRGDSAAYFCASSPRDYGYTFGSGTRLTVV.

This clonotype was seen a few times. This chain uses TRBV20-1 with TRBJ2-7, with no clear D. The V and J ends lost 0 bases and 0 bases respectively, with 15 bases between them. CDR1 is DFQATT, CDR2 SNEGSKA, per germline (reference sequence). The CDR3 extends over 16 amino acids. The CDR3 DNA sequence: TGCAGTGCTAGAGATAGGGTTTCGGGCGCCTCCTACGAGCAGTACTTC. Its translation: CSARDRVSGASYEQYF.

The V and J genes are TRBV28 and TRBJ2-5, with D perhaps TRBD1 (6 bases). CDR3 size: 16 residues. From germline, CDR1 is MDHEN and CDR2 SYDVKM. Trimming took 4 bases from V and 5 from J, leaving 20 bases between them. CDR3 DNA sequence: TGTGCCAGCAGTTCACCCCTTCAGGGGAATTGGGAGACCCAGTACTTC. Residues: CASSSPLQGNWETQYF.

This clonotype was counted at least ten times. This sequence joins TRBV28 and TRBJ1-1; D not resolved. Looked up from germline, CDR1 is MDHEN and CDR2 is SYDVKM. V shed 1 base and J shed 0 bases, with 6 bases lying between them. The CDR3 contains 14 residues. The chain's CDR3 is CASSLYKMNTEAFF. The DNA of the CDR3 is TGTGCCAGCAGTTTATACAAGATGAACACTGAAGCTTTCTTT.

This clonotype was seen at least ten times. The rearrangement joins TRBV28 to TRBJ1-5; D gene ambiguous. Germline lookup yields CDR1 MDHEN and CDR2 SYDVKM. The CDR3 contains 13 residues. V lost 6 bases, J lost 6 bases, and 12 bases lay in between. The CDR3 nucleotides are TGTGCCAGCAGCAATTTATTCGGTCAGCCCCAGCATTTT. Encoded protein: CASSNLFGQPQHF.

This clonotype was seen many times. The chain couples TRBV3-1 to TRBJ2-7; the match to TRBD1 covers 8 bases. The CDR3 sequence is 14 residues long. Trimming removed 0 bases from V and 7 bases from J; junction bases left unmatched: 5. Germline CDR1 LGHDT, CDR2 YNNKEL (reference sequence). The CDR3 reads CASSQDDRGKEQYF. CDR3 sequence (DNA): TGTGCCAGCAGCCAAGATGACAGGGGTAAGGAGCAGTACTTC.

Many counts were recorded for this clonotype. The junction does not match germline at one end; this may be a read error. This rearrangement joins TRBV12-3 or TRBV12-4 to TRBJ1-1; no definite D call. The CDR3 is 13 residues long. The CDR3 loop is CASAGPSYTEAFF. CDR3 DNA: TGTGCCAGTGCGGGCCCATCTTACACTGAGGCTTTCTTT.

This clonotype has ten or more counts. The chain links TRBV20-1 to TRBJ2-5; D is undetermined. The CDR3 spans 15 residues. The germline V and J ends were trimmed by 1 base and 0 bases, with 12 bases remaining between them. The V gene's germline CDR1 is DFQATT and CDR2 SNEGSKA (reference sequence). CDR3 region: CSARVAADYQETQYF. DNA for the CDR3: TGCAGTGCTAGAGTCGCCGCGGATTACCAAGAGACCCAGTACTTC.

This clonotype occurred a few times. The chain employs TRBV4-1 and TRBJ1-2, with a weak D call TRBD1 (5 bases). V shed 0 bases and J shed 4 bases, with 15 bases lying between them. The CDR3 is 16 amino acids. The germline gives CDR1 MGHRA, CDR2 YSYEKL. For the CDR3, the DNA is TGCGCCAGCAGCCAAGAAAACGCAGGGTTTGCCTATGGCTACACCTTC. It yields the protein CASSQENAGFAYGYTF.

This clonotype was observed at least ten times. The rearrangement joins TRBV20-1 to TRBJ1-5; 7 bases fit TRBD1. J gave up 3 bases and V 6 bases, and 5 bases lay outside the gene matches. The CDR3 is 13 amino acids. CDR1 is DFQATT and CDR2 is SNEGSKA in the germline V gene (reference sequence). The CDR3 loop reads CSARTGPNQPQHF. The CDR3 DNA is TGCAGTGCAAGGACAGGACCCAATCAGCCCCAGCATTTT.

This clonotype appeared many times. The V gene is TRBV6-1, the J gene TRBJ2-5; TRBD2 is a possible D gene (6 bases). The germline gives CDR1 MNHNS, CDR2 SASEGT. This CDR3 region has 13 residues. V lost 3 bases, J lost 7 bases, and 12 bases lay in between. The CDR3 is CASSDGDSGTQYF. The CDR3, as DNA: TGTGCCAGCAGTGACGGGGACTCGGGGACCCAGTACTTC.

This clonotype was found a few times. The chain links TRBV30 to TRBJ2-5; D tentatively reads TRBD1 or TRBD2 (6 bases each). Looked up from germline, CDR1 is GTSNPN and CDR2 is SVGIG (reference sequence). V was clipped by 2 bases and J by 5 bases, with 9 bases between them. This CDR3 is built from 12 residues. CDR3 sequence: CAWSMGGETQYF. DNA of the CDR3: TGTGCCTGGAGTATGGGGGGCGAGACCCAGTACTTC.

About this clonotype: This may stem from a read error, because a much larger clone lies one nucleotide away. This chain uses TRBV12-3 or TRBV12-4 with TRBJ1-6; D is ambiguous. This CDR3 region has 15 residues. CDR3 loop: CASSFLGFLNSHLHF. As DNA, the CDR3 is TGTGCCAGCAGTTTTTTAGGATTTTTAAATTCACACCTCCACTTT.

In its sample, this clonotype was seen many times. V gene TRBV6-1 combines with J gene TRBJ2-5; D is ambiguous. This CDR3 is 11 amino acids long. V was pared by 7 bases and J by 4 bases, with 7 bases between. The germline CDR1 and CDR2 sequences are MNHNS and SASEGT. In DNA, the CDR3 is TGTGCCAGCACCCACGCAGAGACCCAGTACTTC. Residues: CASTHAETQYF.

The chain is built from TRBV28 and TRBJ2-7; possible D gene TRBD2, 5 bases. Trimming pared 2 bases from V and 10 bases from J, leaving 12 bases between. The CDR3 contains 12 residues. Germline V gives CDR1 MDHEN, CDR2 SYDVKM. The CDR3 here is CASSLPVRDQYF. CDR3 bases: TGTGCCAGCAGTTTACCCGTGAGGGATCAGTACTTC. Variable domain in full (rest from reference TRBV28 and TRBJ2-7): DVKVTQSSRYLVKRTGEKVFLECVQDMDHENMFWYRQDPGLGLRLIYFSYDVKMKEKGDIPEGYSVSREKKERFSLILESASTNQTSMYLCASSLPVRDQYFGPGTRLTVT.

The sample holds many counts of this clonotype. The chain joins TRBV12-3 or TRBV12-4 to TRBJ1-1, with D possibly being TRBD1 (6 bases). Trimming cost V 5 bases and J 4 bases, with 20 bases left between them. The CDR3 extends over 16 amino acids. The chain's CDR3 is CASSPRDMTRSTEAFF. For the CDR3, the DNA is TGTGCCAGCAGTCCAAGGGACATGACCCGGAGCACTGAAGCTTTCTTT.

There are many counts of this clonotype. The chain is built from TRBV6-1 and TRBJ1-5; 10 bases are a match to TRBD1. The CDR3 is 15 residues long. J lost 4 bases, V lost 6 bases, and 6 bases had no gene match. The germline CDR1 and CDR2 sequences are MNHNS and SASEGT. In nucleotides, the CDR3 is TGTGCCAGCAGACCCAGACAGGGGGCTAATCAGCCCCAGCATTTT. Translating it yields CASRPRQGANQPQHF.

This clonotype was detected many times. The gene calls are TRBV12-3 or TRBV12-4 and TRBJ1-6; TRBD1 matches at 7 bases. CDR3 length equals 15 residues. The junction had 7 bases not matched to a gene; V was cut back by 6 bases and J by 5 bases. The CDR3 protein is CASRSGGYNNSPLHF. The CDR3 DNA reads as TGTGCCAGCAGGTCAGGGGGATACAATAATTCACCCCTCCACTTT.

The sample holds a few counts of this clonotype. This sequence may be a read error, since a much larger clone differs from it by one base. The rearrangement links TRBV20-1 to TRBJ2-5; TRBD1 might be the D (7 bases). The CDR3 has 14 residues. The V gene's germline CDR1 is DFQATT and CDR2 SNEGSKA (reference sequence). As DNA, the CDR3 is TGCAGTGCAAGTCCAGGGGGGATAGGGGAGACCAAGTACTTC. It specifies CSASPGGIGETKYF.

This clonotype was picked up many times. The V gene is TRBV7-8, the J gene TRBJ1-1; D is uncertain. The V end lost 5 bases, the J end lost 1 base, and 14 bases lay between the germline ends. Germline values: CDR1 SGHVS, CDR2 FQNEAQ. The CDR3 has 15 residues. The CDR3 sequence is CASSALEPGNTEAFF. The CDR3 DNA is TGTGCCAGCAGCGCCCTCGAGCCCGGGAACACTGAAGCTTTCTTT.

This clonotype was recorded once. Just one base apart from a much larger clone, this may be a read error. The chain joins TRBV12-3 or TRBV12-4 to TRBJ2-7, with a tentative D call TRBD2 (6 bases). This CDR3 has 14 amino acids. The CDR3 region is CASSYSSGGVEHYF. DNA for the CDR3: TGTGCCAGCAGTTACTCGAGCGGAGGGGTGGAGCATTACTTC.

In its sample, this clonotype was seen many times. A much larger clone lies a single base off, so this may be a read error. V gene TRBV15 combines with J gene TRBJ1-3; TRBD1 agrees at 10 bases. Germline CDR1 reads LNHNV; CDR2 reads YYDKDF (reference sequence). The CDR3 runs 15 residues. Trimming cost V 5 bases and J 3 bases; bases outside gene matches: 4. The CDR3 region is CATSGQGGVGNTIYF. CDR3 in DNA: TGTGCCACCAGCGGACAGGGGGGCGTTGGAAACACCATATATTTT.

At least ten counts were recorded for this clonotype. The chain joins TRBV28 to TRBJ1-5; a weak D match, TRBD1 (6 bases). This CDR3 contains 14 residues. Germline CDR1 is MDHEN and CDR2 is SYDVKM. Trimming cost V 9 bases and J 5 bases, with 17 bases left between them. The CDR3 bases are TGTGCCAGTCTTACCCTAGGGGGGTATCAGCCCCAGCATTTT. This sequence encodes CASLTLGGYQPQHF.

This clonotype came up many times. The chain uses TRBV28 and TRBJ2-5; D is unresolved. Germline V lookup: CDR1 MDHEN, CDR2 SYDVKM. The V gene lost 5 bases and the J gene lost 1 base, with 8 bases spanning the gap. This CDR3 has 13 residues. The CDR3, as DNA: TGTGCCAGCAGTCGCCCGGCCCAAGAGACCCAGTACTTC. Its translation: CASSRPAQETQYF. The whole variable domain, filled in from reference TRBV28 and TRBJ2-5, reads DVKVTQSSRYLVKRTGEKVFLECVQDMDHENMFWYRQDPGLGLRLIYFSYDVKMKEKGDIPEGYSVSREKKERFSLILESASTNQTSMYLCASSRPAQETQYFGPGTRLLVL.

This clonotype has at least ten counts. The rearrangement uses TRBV6-1 and TRBJ2-2; no firm D call. The ends were cut back, 10 bases at V and 6 bases at J, with 6 bases in the middle. This CDR3 has 10 residues. CDR1 is MNHNS and CDR2 is SASEGT in the germline V gene. This chain's CDR3 is CATPPGELFF. In DNA, the CDR3 is TGTGCCACCCCCCCCGGGGAGCTGTTTTTT.

In its sample, this clonotype was seen many times. V is TRBV30 and J is TRBJ1-1; D is unclear. This CDR3 region has 12 residues. Trimming took off 3 bases at V and 7 bases at J, with 12 bases between the two ends. CDR1 GTSNPN and CDR2 SVGIG come from the germline V gene (reference sequence). The CDR3 nucleotides read TGTGCCTGGAGAGGGCAATCGAGTGAAGCTTTCTTT. It specifies CAWRGQSSEAFF.

This clonotype was counted at least ten times. This chain links TRBV20-1 with TRBJ1-1; D is undetermined. This CDR3 comprises 10 residues. Germline CDR1 is DFQATT and CDR2 is SNEGSKA (reference sequence). V lost 3 bases to trimming and J lost 3 bases, with 2 bases between them. The CDR3 region is CSARDTEAFF. CDR3 DNA sequence: TGCAGTGCTAGGGACACTGAAGCTTTCTTT.

This clonotype was counted only a few times. The chain combines TRBV3-1 with TRBJ1-6; no clear D. Germline V gene sequence: CDR1 LGHDT, CDR2 YNNKEL (reference sequence). CDR3 length equals 17 residues. Trimming removed 0 bases at V and 2 bases at J, with 11 bases between. The CDR3 is CASSQEKAGTYNSPLHF. CDR3 coding DNA: TGTGCCAGCAGCCAAGAAAAGGCGGGGACCTATAATTCACCCCTCCACTTT.

The chain uses TRBV20-1 and TRBJ2-6; 14 positions agree with TRBD2. CDR1 and CDR2 from the germline V gene are DFQATT and SNEGSKA (reference sequence). V trimming: 6 bases; J trimming: 4 bases; junction bases outside the gene matches: 8. The CDR3 extends over 17 amino acids. The CDR3 region is CSARTSGGRTGANVLTF. CDR3 DNA: TGCAGTGCGCGGACTAGCGGGGGGAGAACGGGGGCCAACGTCCTGACTTTC.

This clonotype was picked up many times. The genes are TRBV18 and TRBJ1-2; 7 nucleotides agree with TRBD1. CDR1 is KGHSH, CDR2 LQKENI, per germline. The CDR3 totals 13 residues. V was clipped by 3 bases and J by 7 bases; unmatched bases: 5. The CDR3 loop is CASSPPDRFGYTF. CDR3 bases: TGTGCCAGCTCACCCCCGGACAGGTTTGGCTACACCTTC.

Remarks on this clonotype: Given a much more abundant clone one base away, this may be a read error. The V call is TRBV20-1, the J call TRBJ1-6; perhaps TRBD1 as D (5 bases). Per germline, CDR1 DFQATT and CDR2 SNEGSKA (reference sequence). The CDR3 consists of 15 residues. CDR3 in amino acids: CSVRGRGNYNSHLHF. The CDR3 DNA follows: TGCAGTGTCAGAGGTCGGGGGAATTATAATTCACACCTCCACTTT.